The rows below give T cell receptor beta chains drawn from one sample of a study of identical twins. Via MiXCR, TCRdb re-called the 5' RACE reads, giving one row per CDR3 protein. This table holds fewer than 250,000 distinct CDR3 sequences, roughly 9.4% found once. The material sequenced was memory (CD45RO+) T cells sorted from blood. The receptors come from a woman under 30 in good health. Both conserved end residues are part of each CDR3. D genes are given only for firm matches. Where a row states a size, it is once, few, many or the class of an expanded clone; other rows omit it.

D	V	J	size	DNA	CDR3
.	TRBV21-1	TRBJ1-4	.	TGTGCCAGCAGCAAAGGGGACAGAACAACTAATGAAAAACTGTTTTTT	CASSKGDRTTNEKLFF
.	TRBV5-6	TRBJ1-6	.	TGTGCCAGCAGCTTCGGGCGATCACCCCTCCACTTT	CASSFGRSPLHF
.	TRBV7-8	TRBJ2-1	.	TGTGCCAGCAGCTCGGGACTTCGGCCATCTGAGGGGGGTGAGCAGTTCTTC	CASSSGLRPSEGGEQFF
TRBD2	TRBV3-1	TRBJ2-5	many	TGTGCCAGCAGCCGCTTGACTAGCGGGGTACAAGAGACCCAGTACTTC	CASSRLTSGVQETQYF
.	TRBV11-2	TRBJ2-4	.	TGTGCCAGCAGCTTAGTCCCCCAAGACCCCCAGGGCAAAAACATTCAGTACTTC	CASSLVPQDPQGKNIQYF
.	TRBV5-1	TRBJ2-3	.	TGCGCCAGCAGCTTTCAGGCGATCACAGATACGCAGTATTTT	CASSFQAITDTQYF
TRBD1	TRBV4-1	TRBJ1-5	.	TGCGCCAGCAGCCTCCGGGACAGGGACAATCAGCCCCAGCATTTT	CASSLRDRDNQPQHF
.	TRBV7-2	TRBJ2-1	many	TGTGCCAGCAGCTCCCGTCTCGCGAGCCATGAGCAGTTCTTC	CASSSRLASHEQFF
TRBD1	TRBV5-5	TRBJ2-5	few	TGTGCCAGCAGCTTGGCCCCAACAGGGGCCAGTCGTGAAGAGACCCAGTACTTC	CASSLAPTGASREETQYF
.	TRBV5-1	TRBJ2-3	many	TGCGCCAGCAGCGCGTCCACGACCAATACGCAGTATTTT	CASSASTTNTQYF
.	TRBV20-1	TRBJ2-7	few	TGCAGTGCTTATGGACGGGAGCCACACGAGCAGTACTTC	CSAYGREPHEQYF
.	TRBV4-3	TRBJ2-5	few	TGCGCCAGCAGCCAAGAAGGACAAGGTGGACAGACCCAGTACTTC	CASSQEGQGGQTQYF
.	TRBV20-1	TRBJ2-7	few	TGCAGTGTTGGAACCGGGACTGGAAACCGCTACGAGCAGTACTTC	CSVGTGTGNRYEQYF
.	TRBV7-8	TRBJ2-4	many	TGTGCCAGCAGCTTAGCGGGCAGGGAAAACATTCAGTACTTC	CASSLAGRENIQYF
.	TRBV19	TRBJ1-2	.	TGTGCCAGTAGTATTAACAGTTATCGCTATGGCTACACCTTC	CASSINSYRYGYTF
.	TRBV5-4	TRBJ2-1	many	TGTGCCAGCAGCCCAACGGGGGACAGCTACAATGAGCAGTTCTTC	CASSPTGDSYNEQFF
TRBD1	TRBV7-9	TRBJ1-2	few	TGTGCCAGCAGCTTCTTGGACAGGGCTGATGGCTACACCTTC	CASSFLDRADGYTF
.	TRBV5-1	TRBJ2-1	.	TGCGCCAGCAGCACCCTACAGGGTTCGGTCGATGAGCAGTTCTTC	CASSTLQGSVDEQFF
.	TRBV20-1	TRBJ2-1	few	TGCAGTGTGCGGCAGGGAGGCTACGATGAGCAGTTCTTC	CSVRQGGYDEQFF